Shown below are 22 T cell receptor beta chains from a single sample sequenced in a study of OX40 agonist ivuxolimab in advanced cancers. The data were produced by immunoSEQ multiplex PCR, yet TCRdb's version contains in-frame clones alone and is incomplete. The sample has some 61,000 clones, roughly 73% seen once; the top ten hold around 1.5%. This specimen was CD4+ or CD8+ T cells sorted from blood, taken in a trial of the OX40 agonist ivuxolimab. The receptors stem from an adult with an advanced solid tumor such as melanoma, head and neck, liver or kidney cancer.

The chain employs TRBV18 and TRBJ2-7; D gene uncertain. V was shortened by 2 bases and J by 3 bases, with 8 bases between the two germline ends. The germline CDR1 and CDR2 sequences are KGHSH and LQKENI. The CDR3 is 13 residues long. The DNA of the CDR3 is TGTGCCAGCTCACCATTAAAGGTCTACGAGCAGTACTTC. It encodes CASSPLKVYEQYF. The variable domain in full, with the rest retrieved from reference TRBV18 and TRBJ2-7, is NAGVMQNPRHLVRRRGQEARLRCSPMKGHSHVYWYRQLPEEGLKFMVYLQKENIIDESGMPKERFSAEFPKEGPSILRIQQVVRGDSAAYFCASSPLKVYEQYFGPGTRLTVT.

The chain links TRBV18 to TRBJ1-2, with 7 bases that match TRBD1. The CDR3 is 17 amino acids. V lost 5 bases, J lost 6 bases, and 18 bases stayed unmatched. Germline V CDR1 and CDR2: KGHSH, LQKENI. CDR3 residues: CASSSYRGRSQDDGYTF. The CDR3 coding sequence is TGTGCCAGCTCATCCTACAGGGGCCGTTCCCAGGATGATGGCTACACCTTC.

The CDR3, as DNA: TGTGCCAGCAGCGACGGACTAGCGGGGGCTGCGGATACGCAGTATTTT. Translation: CASSDGLAGAADTQYF. This rearrangement joins TRBV9 to TRBJ2-3; 13 bases align to TRBD2. CDR1 and CDR2 (germline): SGDLS, YYNGEE. Trimming cost V 3 bases and J 6 bases; bases outside gene matches: 7. The CDR3 runs 16 residues.

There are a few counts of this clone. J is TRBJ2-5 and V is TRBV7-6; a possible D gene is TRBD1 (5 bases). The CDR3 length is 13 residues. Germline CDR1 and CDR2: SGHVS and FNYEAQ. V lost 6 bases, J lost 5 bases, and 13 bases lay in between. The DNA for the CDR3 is TGTGCCAGCAGGCGGCAGGGTATGGAGACCCAGTACTTC. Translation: CASRRQGMETQYF.

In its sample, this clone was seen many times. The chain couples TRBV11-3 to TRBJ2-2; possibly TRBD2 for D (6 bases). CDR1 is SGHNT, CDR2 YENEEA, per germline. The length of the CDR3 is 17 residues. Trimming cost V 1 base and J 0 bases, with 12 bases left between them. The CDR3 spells CASSLGGRGANTGELFF. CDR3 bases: TGTGCCAGCAGCTTAGGAGGGCGGGGCGCGAACACCGGGGAGCTGTTTTTT. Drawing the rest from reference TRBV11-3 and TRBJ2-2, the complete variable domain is EAGVVQSPRYKIIEKKQPVAFWCNPISGHNTLYWYLQNLGQGPELLIRYENEEAVDDSQLPKDRFSAERLKGVDSTLKIQPAELGDSAVYLCASSLGGRGANTGELFFGEGSRLTVL.

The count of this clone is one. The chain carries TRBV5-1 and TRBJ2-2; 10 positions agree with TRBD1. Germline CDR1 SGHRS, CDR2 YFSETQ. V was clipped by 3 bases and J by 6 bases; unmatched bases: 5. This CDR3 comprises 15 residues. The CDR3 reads CASSSRQGASGELFF. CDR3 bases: TGCGCCAGCAGCTCCAGACAGGGGGCCTCCGGGGAGCTGTTTTTT.

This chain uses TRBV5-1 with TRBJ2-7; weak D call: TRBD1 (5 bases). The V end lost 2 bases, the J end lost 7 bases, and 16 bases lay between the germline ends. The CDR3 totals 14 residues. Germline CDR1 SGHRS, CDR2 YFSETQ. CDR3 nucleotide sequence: TGCGCCAGCAGCTTACACCTCAGGGTTGGTGAGCAGTACTTC. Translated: CASSLHLRVGEQYF.

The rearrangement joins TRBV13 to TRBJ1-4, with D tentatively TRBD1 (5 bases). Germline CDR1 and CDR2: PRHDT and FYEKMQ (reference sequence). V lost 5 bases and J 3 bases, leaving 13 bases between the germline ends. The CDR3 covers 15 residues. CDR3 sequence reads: CASSLNWGANEKLFF. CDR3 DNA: TGTGCCAGCAGCCTCAATTGGGGGGCTAATGAAAAACTGTTTTTT.

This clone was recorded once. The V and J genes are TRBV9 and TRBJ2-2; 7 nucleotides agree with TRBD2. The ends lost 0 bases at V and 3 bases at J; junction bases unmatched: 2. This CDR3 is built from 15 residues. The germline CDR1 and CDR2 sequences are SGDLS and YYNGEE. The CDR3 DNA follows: TGTGCCAGCAGCGTAGGGGACTACTACACCGGGGAGCTGTTTTTT. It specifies CASSVGDYYTGELFF.

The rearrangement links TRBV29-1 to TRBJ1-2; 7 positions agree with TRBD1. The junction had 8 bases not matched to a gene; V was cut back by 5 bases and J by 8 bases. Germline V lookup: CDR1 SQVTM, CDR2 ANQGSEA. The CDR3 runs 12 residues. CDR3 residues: CSVRDRVGGYTF. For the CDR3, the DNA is TGCAGCGTTCGCGACAGGGTGGGAGGCTACACCTTC.

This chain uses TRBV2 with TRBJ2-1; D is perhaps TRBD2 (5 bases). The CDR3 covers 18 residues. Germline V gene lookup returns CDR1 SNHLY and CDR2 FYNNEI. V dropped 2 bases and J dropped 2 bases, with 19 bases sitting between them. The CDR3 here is CASSESYRGRRAYNEQFF. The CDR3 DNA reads TGTGCCAGCAGTGAATCATATCGGGGTCGACGGGCCTACAATGAGCAGTTCTTC.

CDR3 region: CASSMLYSGLAGEQYF. The CDR3 region has the DNA TGTGCCAGCAGCATGCTCTACTCGGGACTAGCGGGCGAGCAGTACTTC. V gene TRBV11-3 combines with J gene TRBJ2-7, with 12 bases that match TRBD2. Germline assignment: CDR1 SGHNT and CDR2 YENEEA. This CDR3 comprises 16 residues. After removal of 5 bases from V and 6 bases from J, the junction contained 11 bases not matched to a gene.

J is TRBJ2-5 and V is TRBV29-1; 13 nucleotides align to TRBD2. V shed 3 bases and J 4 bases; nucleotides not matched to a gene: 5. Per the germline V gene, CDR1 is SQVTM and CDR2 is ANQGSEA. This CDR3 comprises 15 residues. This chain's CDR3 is CSVDGLAGDGETQYF. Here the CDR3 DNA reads TGCAGCGTTGATGGACTAGCGGGGGATGGAGAGACCCAGTACTTC.

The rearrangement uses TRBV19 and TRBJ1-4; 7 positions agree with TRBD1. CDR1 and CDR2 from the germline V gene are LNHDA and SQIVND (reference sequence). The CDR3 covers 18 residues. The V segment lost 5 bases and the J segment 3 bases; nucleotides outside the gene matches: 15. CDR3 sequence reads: CASSSRHRGRNPNEKLFF. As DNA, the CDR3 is TGTGCCAGTAGTTCCAGACATAGGGGGCGTAACCCTAATGAAAAACTGTTTTTT. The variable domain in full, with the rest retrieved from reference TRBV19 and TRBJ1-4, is DGGITQSPKYLFRKEGQNVTLSCEQNLNHDAMYWYRQDPGQGLRLIYYSQIVNDFQKGDIAEGYSVSREKKESFPLTVTSAQKNPTAFYLCASSSRHRGRNPNEKLFFGSGTQLSVL.

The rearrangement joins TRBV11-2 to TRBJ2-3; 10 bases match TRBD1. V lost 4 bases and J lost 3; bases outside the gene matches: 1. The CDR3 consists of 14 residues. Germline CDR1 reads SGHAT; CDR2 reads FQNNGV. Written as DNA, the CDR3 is TGTGCCAGCAGCTGGACAGGGGGTACAGATACGCAGTATTTT. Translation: CASSWTGGTDTQYF.

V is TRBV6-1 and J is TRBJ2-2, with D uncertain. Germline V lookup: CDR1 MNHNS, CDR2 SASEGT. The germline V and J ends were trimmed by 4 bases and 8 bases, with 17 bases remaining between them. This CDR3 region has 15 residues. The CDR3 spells CASSGRAKLSGELFF. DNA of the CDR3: TGTGCCAGCAGTGGCCGGGCCAAGTTATCTGGGGAGCTGTTTTTT.

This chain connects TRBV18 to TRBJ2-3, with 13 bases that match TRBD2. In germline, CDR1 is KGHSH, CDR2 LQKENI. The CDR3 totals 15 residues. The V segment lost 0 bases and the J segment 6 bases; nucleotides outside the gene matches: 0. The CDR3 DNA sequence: TGTGCCAGCTCACCACCGGGACTAGCGGGGGATACGCAGTATTTT. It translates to CASSPPGLAGDTQYF.

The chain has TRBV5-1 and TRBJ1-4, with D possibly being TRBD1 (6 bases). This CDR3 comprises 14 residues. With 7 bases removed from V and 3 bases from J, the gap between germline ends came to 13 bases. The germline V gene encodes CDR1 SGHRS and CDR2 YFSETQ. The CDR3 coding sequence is TGCGCCAGCCGTCTTTCAGGGGCTAATGAAAAACTGTTTTTT. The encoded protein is CASRLSGANEKLFF. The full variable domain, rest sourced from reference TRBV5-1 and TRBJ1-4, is KAGVTQTPRYLIKTRGQQVTLSCSPISGHRSVSWYQQTPGQGLQFLFEYFSETQRNKGNFPGRFSGRQFSNSRSEMNVSTLELGDSALYLCASRLSGANEKLFFGSGTQLSVL.

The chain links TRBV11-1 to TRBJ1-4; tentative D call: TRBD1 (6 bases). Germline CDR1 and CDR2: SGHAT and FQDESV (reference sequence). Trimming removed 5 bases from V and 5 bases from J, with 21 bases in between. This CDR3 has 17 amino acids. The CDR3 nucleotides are TGTGCCAGCAGCCCGAACGCAGGGGACCGGCTGAATGAAAAACTGTTTTTT. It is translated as CASSPNAGDRLNEKLFF.

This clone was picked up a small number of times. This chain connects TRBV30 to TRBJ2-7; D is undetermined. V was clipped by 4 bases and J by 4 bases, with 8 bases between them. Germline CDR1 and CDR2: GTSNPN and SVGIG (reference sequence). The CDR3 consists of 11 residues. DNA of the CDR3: TGTGCCTGGACAACGTCGTACGAGCAGTACTTC. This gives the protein CAWTTSYEQYF.

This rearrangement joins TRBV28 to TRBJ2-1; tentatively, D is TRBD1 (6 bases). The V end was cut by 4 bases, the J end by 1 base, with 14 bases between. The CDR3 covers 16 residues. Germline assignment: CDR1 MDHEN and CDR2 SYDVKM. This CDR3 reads CASSSEGGSSYNEQFF. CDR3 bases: TGTGCCAGCAGTTCCGAAGGGGGATCATCCTACAATGAGCAGTTCTTC.

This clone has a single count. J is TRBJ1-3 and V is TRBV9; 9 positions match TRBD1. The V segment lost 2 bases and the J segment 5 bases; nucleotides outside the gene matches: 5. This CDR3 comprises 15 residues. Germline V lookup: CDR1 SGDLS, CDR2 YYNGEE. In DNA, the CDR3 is TGTGCCAGCAGCGTGGGGGACAGGGAGAGAAACACCATATATTTT. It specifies CASSVGDRERNTIYF.